Sequencing of this T cell receptor beta chain was carried out in a study of response to subunit inactivated influenza vaccine (dated by TCRdb to 2016 to 2019). For context, the study as a whole: Deep quantitative T cell receptor repertoire profiling was used in the study to track responses to a trivalent subunit inactivated influenza vaccine.

About this clonotype itself: Its antigen target is currently unknown. No qualities accompany the bases; no much larger clone lies one base away.

Summary of the overall study and its limitations: The authors proposed that each seasonal influenza vaccination may bring in only a limited number of new T cells.

Library method: RT-PCR. Sequencing was carried out with an Illumina HiSeq 2500. Through fastp at Q25 and MiXCR, TCRdb rebuilt clones from the public reads, retaining in-frame beta chains. Duplicate CDR3 protein sequences are folded into a single record with the most common DNA and genes. The table for this sample lists about 800,000 distinct CDR3 sequences; around 20% of them were counted only once. Around 9.6% of the sample rests with the top ten. Clipping removes 3 bases from V and 10 bases from J, with 9 as the unmatched junction base count. From its cysteine to its phenylalanine, the CDR3 spans 13 amino acids. Only the CDR3 DNA stays, 39 bases, in frame from base 1. Via the germline V gene (reference sequence), CDR1 is DFQATT and CDR2 SNEGSKA.

The source material was PBMCs from blood, sampled more than 4 days after vaccination. This receptor chain uses TRBV20-1 and TRBJ1-1, with TRBD1 matching 9 junction bases. This receptor was identified in a man aged 45 to 65 who received an inactivated influenza vaccine. Donor details come from another sample of the same person, matched by shared clones. The DNA sequence is TGCAGTGCTAGGGCGGGGACAGGGTCAGGAGCTTTCTTT. Its translation reads: CSARAGTGSGAFF.